These 6 T cell receptor beta chains were all obtained from the same sample, sequenced in a study of identical twins. A single record per CDR3 protein comes from TCRdb applying MiXCR to the 5' RACE reads. The sample carries 1.5 million to 2 million distinct CDR3 sequences, around 33% recorded once. Sequences were obtained from cord blood. These receptors were collected from a newborn girl in good health.

This clonotype turned up a few times. This sequence joins TRBV6-5 and TRBJ1-1; a weak D match, TRBD1 (5 bases). CDR1 is MNHEY, CDR2 SVGAGI, per germline. Trimming left V 6 bases short and J 7 bases short, with 12 bases between. CDR3 size: 12 residues. The CDR3 loop reads CASRGTINEAFF. In nucleotides, the CDR3 is TGTGCCAGCAGGGGGACTATCAATGAAGCTTTCTTT.

The V gene is TRBV10-3, the J gene TRBJ1-1; 10 positions agree with TRBD1. Trimming at V came to 6 bases and at J to 1 base, leaving 11 bases not matched to a gene. Germline V lookup: CDR1 ENHRY, CDR2 SYGVKD. CDR3 size: 17 residues. The CDR3: CAIRVTGGRGKNTEAFF. CDR3 DNA sequence: TGTGCCATCAGAGTGACAGGGGGCAGAGGGAAGAACACTGAAGCTTTCTTT.

The V and J genes are TRBV5-8 and TRBJ2-2, with D possibly being TRBD1 or TRBD2 (5 bases each). In germline, CDR1 is SGHTS, CDR2 YDEGEE. There are 13 residues in the CDR3. Deletions cut 4 bases from V and 7 bases from J, with 11 bases between. CDR3 sequence (DNA): TGTGCCAGCAGCGAGGGACGAAACGGGGAGCTGTTTTTT. Translating gives CASSEGRNGELFF.

The V and J genes are TRBV6-5 and TRBJ2-7; D uncertain. Germline V gives CDR1 MNHEY, CDR2 SVGAGI. The CDR3 sequence is 14 residues long. V was pared by 6 bases and J by 2 bases, with 14 bases between. CDR3 DNA sequence: TGTGCCAGCAGGCCCAGGCTAGACGCCTACGAGCAGTACTTC. Amino acids: CASRPRLDAYEQYF.

This clonotype was detected a few times. This sequence joins TRBV20-1 and TRBJ2-7, with TRBD2 identical over 7 bases. V gave up 5 bases and J gave up 4 bases; unmatched junction bases: 11. Germline V gene lookup returns CDR1 DFQATT and CDR2 SNEGSKA (reference sequence). This CDR3 contains 14 residues. The CDR3: CSARRMGGIYEQYF. Written as DNA, the CDR3 is TGCAGTGCTCGAAGAATGGGAGGGATATACGAGCAGTACTTC.

This clonotype was found a few times. A read error may account for a junction end that differs from germline. The chain couples TRBV7-2 to TRBJ2-1; 10 nucleotides agree with TRBD2. CDR3 length: 17 residues. Looked up from germline, CDR1 is SGHTA and CDR2 is FQGNSA. The CDR3 DNA sequence: TGTGCCAGCAGCTTACTAGCGGGAGTTAGCTCCTACAATGGGCAGTTCTTC. Protein sequence: CASSLLAGVSSYNGQFF.